This T cell receptor beta chain came from a study of cytomegalovirus exposure and HLA in healthy donors. Findings and limits, study-wide: Later work showed greater clonal expansion in HLA-associated TCR beta chains than in equally common others.

Trimming took off 6 bases at V and 6 bases at J, with 8 bases between the two ends. This CDR3 has 11 amino acids. CDR1 and CDR2 from the germline V gene are MNHEY and SVGAGI. Vbeta (60) and Jbeta (13) primers were used in the PCR. This table comes from immunoSEQ multiplex PCR, and its TCRdb copy is limited to in-frame clones, with some not included. This sample has about 140,000 clones, with roughly 85% found just once. Note on this clone: Antigen: not known.

The sequencing input was PBMCs. The TCR comes from a man between 40 and 49 years old in good health and CMV-seronegative. V gene TRBV6-5 combines with J gene TRBJ1-2; tentatively, D is TRBD1 (6 bases). The CDR3 region has the DNA TGTGCCAGCAGCCACAGGGATGGCTACACCTTC. This gives the protein CASSHRDGYTF.